The clone carrying this T cell receptor beta chain was counted a single time. The sample belongs to a study of blood T cell repertoires in COVID-19. Study context: COVID-19 samples from acute and convalescent phases originated in the United States, Italy and Spain. PBMCs, B-cell-depleted T cells, or T cells provided the cDNA or gDNA that made up the material.

The V end lost 6 bases, the J end lost 1 base, and 13 bases lay between the germline ends. The CDR3 is made up of 14 amino acids. Germline V gene sequence: CDR1 SGHRS, CDR2 YFSETQ. Original analysis: Quantification of nucleated cells was approximated via reference gene primer amplification. The assay was immunoSEQ multiplex PCR, and TCRdb's table has in-frame clones only and misses some. V, J and clone size reflect that table, while D and trimming were determined from the DNA. This table holds just under 60,000 clones, 85% to 90% found once. Sequencing input: peripheral blood. The chain joins TRBV5-1 to TRBJ2-5; D ambiguous. The sequence was collected from a man aged 55 to 70 with acute or convalescent COVID-19. CDR3 coding DNA: TGCGCCAGCACACCGTACATGATCCAAGAGACCCAGTACTTC. Protein product: CASTPYMIQETQYF. Combining the CDR3 with reference TRBV5-1 and TRBJ2-5 gives the whole variable domain KAGVTQTPRYLIKTRGQQVTLSCSPISGHRSVSWYQQTPGQGLQFLFEYFSETQRNKGNFPGRFSGRQFSNSRSEMNVSTLELGDSALYLCASTPYMIQETQYFGPGTRLLVL.